This T cell receptor (beta chain) was identified in a study of vaccination effects on CD4 cells after COVID-19. The authors isolated CD4+ T cells after around 9 days of culture. Each participant was given two doses of one vaccine (BNT162b2 or mRNA-1273). As for this clone: The antigen is undetermined.

The CDR3 runs to 13 residues. CDR1 SGHTS and CDR2 YDEGEE come from the germline V gene. Trimming shortened V by 4 bases and J by 3 bases, and 11 bases separated the two germline ends. Some clones are missing from TCRdb's copy, which holds only in-frame ones; the method was immunoSEQ multiplex PCR. The table includes about 45,000 clones, about three quarters detected once. This specimen was CD4+ T cells from PBMCs cultured without peptide, taken after COVID-19 vaccination. The chain combines TRBV5-8 with TRBJ2-7; maybe TRBD1 (5 bases). This clonotype was sampled from a human donor who received a COVID-19 vaccine. CDR3 residues: CASSRTQGYEQYF. CDR3 DNA sequence: TGTGCCAGCAGCAGAACTCAGGGCTACGAGCAGTACTTC. The variable domain in full, with the rest retrieved from reference TRBV5-8 and TRBJ2-7, is EAGVTQSPTHLIKTRGQQATLRCSPISGHTSVYWYQQALGLGLQFLLWYDEGEERNRGNFPPRFSGRQFPNYSSELNVNALELEDSALYLCASSRTQGYEQYFGPGTRLTVT.